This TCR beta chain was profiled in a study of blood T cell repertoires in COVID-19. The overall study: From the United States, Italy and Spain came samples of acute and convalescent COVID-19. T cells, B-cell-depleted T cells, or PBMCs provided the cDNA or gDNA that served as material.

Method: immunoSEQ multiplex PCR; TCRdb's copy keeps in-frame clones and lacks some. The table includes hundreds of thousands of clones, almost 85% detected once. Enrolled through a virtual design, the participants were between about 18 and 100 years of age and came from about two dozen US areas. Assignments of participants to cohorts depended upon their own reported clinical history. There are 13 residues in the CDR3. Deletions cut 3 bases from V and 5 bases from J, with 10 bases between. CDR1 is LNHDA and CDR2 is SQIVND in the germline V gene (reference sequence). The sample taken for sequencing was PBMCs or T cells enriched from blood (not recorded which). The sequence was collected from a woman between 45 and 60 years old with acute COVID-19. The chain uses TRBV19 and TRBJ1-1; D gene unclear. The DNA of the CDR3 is TGTGCCAGTAGTATTCCACGGAGTACTGAAGCTTTCTTT. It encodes CASSIPRSTEAFF.